The clone carrying this TCR beta chain occurred many times. Its antigen is not identified. The record originates from a study of response to subunit inactivated influenza vaccine. Whole-study findings and limits: There was a suggestion from the authors that each seasonal influenza vaccination recruits few new T cells.

Germline V CDR1 and CDR2: SGHKS, YYEKEE (reference sequence). V was clipped by 4 bases and J by 4 bases; unmatched bases: 8. The CDR3 loop spans 15 amino acids. Each CDR3 protein is one row after TCRdb ran MiXCR on the RT-PCR reads. The sample lists around 520,000 distinct CDR3 sequences; 10% to 15% were seen once. The source was PBMCs from blood, collected on the day of vaccination. The chain employs TRBV5-5 and TRBJ2-7; 10 bases map to TRBD2. This clonotype was sampled from a man aged 50 to 60 who received an inactivated influenza vaccine. The CDR3 DNA follows: TGTGCCAGCAGCGGGCCCCATAGCGGGAGGTACGAGCAGTACTTC. Protein product: CASSGPHSGRYEQYF. The whole variable domain, remainder taken from reference TRBV5-5 and TRBJ2-7, is DAGVTQSPTHLIKTRGQQVTLRCSPISGHKSVSWYQQVLGQGPQFIFQYYEKEERGRGNFPDRFSARQFPNYSSELNVNALLLGDSALYLCASSGPHSGRYEQYFGPGTRLTVT.